One T cell receptor (beta chain) is described in this entry. The data belong to a study of blood T cell repertoires in COVID-19. Study at large: The United States, Italy and Spain provided the acute and convalescent COVID-19 samples.

V was cut by 3 bases and J by 1 base, with 9 bases left in between. Germline lookup yields CDR1 MNHEY and CDR2 SMNVEV (reference sequence). The CDR3 totals 14 residues. Here immunoSEQ multiplex PCR was the method, and the copy in TCRdb shows in-frame clones only, minus some. The profile shows some 42,000 clones, around 86% of them singletons. The source of this sequence is a human donor in a cohort sampled during active COVID-19. The sequencing sample was made of peripheral blood. The chain uses TRBV27 and TRBJ1-1; D ambiguous. Written as DNA, the CDR3 is TGTGCCAGCAGTTTGGGCCCCGAGAACACTGAAGCTTTCTTT. As protein: CASSLGPENTEAFF.